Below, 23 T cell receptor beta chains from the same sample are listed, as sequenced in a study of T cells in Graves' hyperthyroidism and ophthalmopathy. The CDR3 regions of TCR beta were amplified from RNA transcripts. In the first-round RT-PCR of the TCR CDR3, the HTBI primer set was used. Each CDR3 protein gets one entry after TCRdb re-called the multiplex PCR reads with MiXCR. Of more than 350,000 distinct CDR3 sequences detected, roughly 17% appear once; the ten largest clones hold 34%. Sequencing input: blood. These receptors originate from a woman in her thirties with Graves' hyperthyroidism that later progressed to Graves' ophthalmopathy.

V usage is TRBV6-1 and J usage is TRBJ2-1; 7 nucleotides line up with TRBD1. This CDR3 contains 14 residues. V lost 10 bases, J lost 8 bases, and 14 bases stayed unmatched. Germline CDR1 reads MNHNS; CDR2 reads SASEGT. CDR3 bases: TGTGCCACTAGACTGACAGGGTGGCATCATGAGCAGTTCTTC. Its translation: CATRLTGWHHEQFF.

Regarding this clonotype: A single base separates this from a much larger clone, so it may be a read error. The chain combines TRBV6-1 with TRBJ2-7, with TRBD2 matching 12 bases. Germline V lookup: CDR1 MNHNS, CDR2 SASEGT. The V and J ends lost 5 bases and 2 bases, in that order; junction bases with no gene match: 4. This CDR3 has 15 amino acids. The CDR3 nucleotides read TGTGCCAGCAGTAATACTAGCGGGGGGACCTACGAGCAGTACTTC. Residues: CASSNTSGGTYEQYF.

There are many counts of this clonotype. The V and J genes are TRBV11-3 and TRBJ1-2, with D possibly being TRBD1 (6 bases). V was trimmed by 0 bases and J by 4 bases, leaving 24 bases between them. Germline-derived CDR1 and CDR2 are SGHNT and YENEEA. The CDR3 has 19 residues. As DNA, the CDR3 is TGTGCCAGCAGCTTAGATATCGGTGCAGGGGTCAAGGGCATCTATGGCTACACCTTC. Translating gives CASSLDIGAGVKGIYGYTF.

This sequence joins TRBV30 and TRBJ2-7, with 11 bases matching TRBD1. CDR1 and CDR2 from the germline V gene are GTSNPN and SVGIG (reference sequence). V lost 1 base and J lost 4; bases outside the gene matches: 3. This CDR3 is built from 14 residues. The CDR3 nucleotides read TGTGCCTGGAGTGCATGGGACAGGGGGTACGAGCAGTACTTC. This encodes CAWSAWDRGYEQYF.

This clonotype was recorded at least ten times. CDR3 loop: CATSRADVNYGYTF. In nucleotides, the CDR3 is TGTGCCACCAGCAGAGCGGACGTTAACTATGGCTACACCTTC. The chain has TRBV15 and TRBJ1-2; D is ambiguous. V was shortened by 1 base and J by 1 base, with 7 bases between the two germline ends. The CDR3 length is 14 residues. Germline CDR1 is LNHNV and CDR2 is YYDKDF (reference sequence).

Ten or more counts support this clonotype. For the CDR3, the DNA is TGTGCCAGCAGCCACTGGACAGGGGGCAGATACAATGAGCAGTTCTTC. Its protein product is CASSHWTGGRYNEQFF. V gene TRBV7-9 combines with J gene TRBJ2-1, with 11 positions matching TRBD1. The CDR3 length is 16 residues. Per the germline V gene, CDR1 is SEHNR and CDR2 is FQNEAQ (reference sequence). With 5 bases clipped from V and 4 bases from J, the junction kept 7 bases outside the gene matches.

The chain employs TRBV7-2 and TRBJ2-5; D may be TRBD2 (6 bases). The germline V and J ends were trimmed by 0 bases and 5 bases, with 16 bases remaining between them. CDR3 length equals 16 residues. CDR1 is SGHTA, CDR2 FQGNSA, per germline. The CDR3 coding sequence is TGTGCCAGCAGCTTAGCTTTCCGCTCGGGGAGGGAGACCCAGTACTTC. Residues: CASSLAFRSGRETQYF.

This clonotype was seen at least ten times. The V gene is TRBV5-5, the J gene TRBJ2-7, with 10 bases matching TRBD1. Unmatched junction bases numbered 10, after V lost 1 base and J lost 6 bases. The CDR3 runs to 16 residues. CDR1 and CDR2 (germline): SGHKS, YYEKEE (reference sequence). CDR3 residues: CASSLSGQGVFGEQYF. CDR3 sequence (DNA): TGTGCCAGCAGCTTGTCTGGACAGGGGGTATTCGGCGAGCAGTACTTC.

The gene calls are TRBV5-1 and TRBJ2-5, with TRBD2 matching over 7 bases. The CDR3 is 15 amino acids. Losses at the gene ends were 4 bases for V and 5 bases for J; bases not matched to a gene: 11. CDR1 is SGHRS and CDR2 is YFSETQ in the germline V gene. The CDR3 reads CASSQRGNLEETQYF. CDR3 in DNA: TGCGCCAGCAGCCAGCGGGGTAATTTGGAGGAGACCCAGTACTTC.

The CDR3 sequence: CAWFNTGELFF. The CDR3 DNA reads as TGTGCCTGGTTTAACACCGGGGAGCTGTTTTTT. The J gene is TRBJ2-2, the V gene TRBV30, with D unclear. This CDR3 has 11 amino acids. The germline V and J ends were trimmed by 5 bases and 2 bases, with 3 bases remaining between them. Germline V gene data show CDR1 as GTSNPN and CDR2 as SVGIG (reference sequence). The whole variable domain, remainder taken from reference TRBV30 and TRBJ2-2, is SQTIHQWPATLVQPVGSPLSLECTVEGTSNPNLYWYRQAAGRGLQLLFYSVGIGQISSEVPQNLSASRPQDRQFILSSKKLLLSDSGFYLCAWFNTGELFFGEGSRLTVL.

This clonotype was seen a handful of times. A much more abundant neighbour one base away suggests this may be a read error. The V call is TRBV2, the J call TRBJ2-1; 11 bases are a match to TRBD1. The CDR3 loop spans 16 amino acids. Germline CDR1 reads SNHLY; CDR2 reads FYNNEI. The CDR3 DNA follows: TGTGCCTCCCTCGGACCGGGACAGGGGGACTACAGTGAGCAGTTCTTC. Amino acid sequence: CASLGPGQGDYSEQFF.

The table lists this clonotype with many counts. CDR3 bases: TGTGCCAGCTTGAACCCTCGGACAGGGGAAAGTTCACCCCTCCACTTT. Translated: CASLNPRTGESSPLHF. J is TRBJ1-6 and V is TRBV2, with 9 bases lining up with TRBD1. V was pared by 8 bases and J by 9 bases, with 14 bases of the junction left unmatched. The CDR3 length is 16 residues. Germline V gene lookup returns CDR1 SNHLY and CDR2 FYNNEI.

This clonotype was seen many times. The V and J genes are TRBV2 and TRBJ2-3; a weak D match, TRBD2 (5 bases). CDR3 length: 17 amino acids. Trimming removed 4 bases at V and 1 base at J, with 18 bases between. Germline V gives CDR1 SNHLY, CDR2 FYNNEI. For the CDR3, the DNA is TGTGCCAGCAGTGTAATGAGTATAGGACTCGGCACAGATACGCAGTATTTT. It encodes CASSVMSIGLGTDTQYF.

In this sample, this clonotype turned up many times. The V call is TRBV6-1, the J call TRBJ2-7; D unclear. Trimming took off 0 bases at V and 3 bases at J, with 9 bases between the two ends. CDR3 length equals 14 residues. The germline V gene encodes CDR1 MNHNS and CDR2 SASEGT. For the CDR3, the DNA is TGTGCCAGCAGTGAAGCGGGCGCGGTCTACGAGCAGTACTTC. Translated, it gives CASSEAGAVYEQYF.

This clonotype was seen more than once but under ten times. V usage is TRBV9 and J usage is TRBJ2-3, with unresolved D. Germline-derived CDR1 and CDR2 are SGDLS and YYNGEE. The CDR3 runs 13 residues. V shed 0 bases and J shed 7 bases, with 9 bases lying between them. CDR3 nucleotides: TGTGCCAGCAGCGTAGAGGGCATCCATACGCAGTATTTT. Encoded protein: CASSVEGIHTQYF.

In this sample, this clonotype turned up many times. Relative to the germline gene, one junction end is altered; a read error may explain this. The CDR3, as DNA: TGTGCCAGCAGTTTAGGGCCAGGGGGACTTAACTATGGCTGCACCTTC. Protein sequence: CASSLGPGGLNYGCTF. The chain carries TRBV28 and TRBJ1-2; 7 nucleotides line up with TRBD1. The germline gives CDR1 MDHEN, CDR2 SYDVKM. The CDR3 spans 16 residues.

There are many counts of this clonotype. The CDR3 protein is CASSPGQRDYEQYF. The CDR3 region has the DNA TGTGCCAGCTCCCCGGGACAGAGAGACTACGAGCAGTACTTC. The rearrangement links TRBV19 to TRBJ2-7, with TRBD1 matching over 7 bases. J was trimmed by 3 bases and V by 9 bases; bases with no gene match: 11. CDR3 length: 14 residues. CDR1 and CDR2 from the germline V gene are LNHDA and SQIVND (reference sequence).

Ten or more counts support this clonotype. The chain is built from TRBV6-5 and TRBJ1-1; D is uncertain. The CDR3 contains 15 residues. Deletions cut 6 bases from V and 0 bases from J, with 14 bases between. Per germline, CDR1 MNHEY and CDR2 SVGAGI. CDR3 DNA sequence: TGTGCCAGCAGCTACGGTGGAGGAATGAACACTGAAGCTTTCTTT. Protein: CASSYGGGMNTEAFF.

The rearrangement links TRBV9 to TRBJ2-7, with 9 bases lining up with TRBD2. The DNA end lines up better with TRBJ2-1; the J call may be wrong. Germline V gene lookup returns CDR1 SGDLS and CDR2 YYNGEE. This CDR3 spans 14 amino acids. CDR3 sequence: CASSGGGAGGEQFF. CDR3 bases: TGTGCCAGCAGCGGCGGGGGGGCCGGGGGCGAGCAGTTCTTC.

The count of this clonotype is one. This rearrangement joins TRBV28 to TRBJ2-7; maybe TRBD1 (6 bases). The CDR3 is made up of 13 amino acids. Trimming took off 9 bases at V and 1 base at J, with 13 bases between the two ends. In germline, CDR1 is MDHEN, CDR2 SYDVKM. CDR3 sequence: CASTGSLSYEQYF. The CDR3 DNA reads TGTGCCAGTACAGGGAGTCTATCCTACGAGCAGTACTTC.

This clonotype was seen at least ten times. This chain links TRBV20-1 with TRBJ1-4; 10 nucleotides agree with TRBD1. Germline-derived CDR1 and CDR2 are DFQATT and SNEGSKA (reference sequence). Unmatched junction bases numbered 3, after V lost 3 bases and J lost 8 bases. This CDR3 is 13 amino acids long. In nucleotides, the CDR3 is TGCAGTGCTAGGGGGACAGGGGTCGAAAAACTGTTTTTT. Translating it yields CSARGTGVEKLFF.

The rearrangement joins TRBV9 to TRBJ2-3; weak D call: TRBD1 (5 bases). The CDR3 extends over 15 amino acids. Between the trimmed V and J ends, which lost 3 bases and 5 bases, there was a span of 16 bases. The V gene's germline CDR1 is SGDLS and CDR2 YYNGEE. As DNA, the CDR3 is TGTGCCAGCAGCGCCGAAGGGGCACGTGGAGATACGCAGTATTTT. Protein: CASSAEGARGDTQYF.

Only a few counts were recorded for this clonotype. The CDR3 loop is CASSLPGLAAETQYF. The CDR3 DNA sequence: TGTGCCAGCTCACTACCAGGACTAGCGGCAGAGACCCAGTACTTC. V and J are TRBV18 and TRBJ2-5, with TRBD2 matching 10 bases. The germline V gene encodes CDR1 KGHSH and CDR2 LQKENI. V shed 4 bases and J 4 bases; nucleotides not matched to a gene: 6. This CDR3 is built from 15 residues.